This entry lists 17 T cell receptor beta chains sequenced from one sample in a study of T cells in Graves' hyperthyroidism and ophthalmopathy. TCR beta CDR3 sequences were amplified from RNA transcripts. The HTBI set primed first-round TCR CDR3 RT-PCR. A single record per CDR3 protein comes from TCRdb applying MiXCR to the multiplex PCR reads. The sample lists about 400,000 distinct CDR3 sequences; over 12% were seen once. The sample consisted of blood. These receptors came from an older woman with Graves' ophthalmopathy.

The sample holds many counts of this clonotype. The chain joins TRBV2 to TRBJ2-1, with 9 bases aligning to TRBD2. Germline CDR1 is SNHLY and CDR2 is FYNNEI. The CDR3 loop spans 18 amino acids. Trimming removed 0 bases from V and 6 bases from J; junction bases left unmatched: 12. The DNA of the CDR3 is TGTGCCAGCAGTGAAGCGCCATTAGCGGGAGTTTCTGGCAATGAGCAGTTCTTC. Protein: CASSEAPLAGVSGNEQFF.

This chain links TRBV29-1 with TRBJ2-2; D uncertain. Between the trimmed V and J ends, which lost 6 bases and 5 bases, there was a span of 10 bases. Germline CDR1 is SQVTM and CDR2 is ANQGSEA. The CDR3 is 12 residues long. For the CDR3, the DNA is TGCAGCGTGTTGCTGAGTACCGGGGAGCTGTTTTTT. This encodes CSVLLSTGELFF.

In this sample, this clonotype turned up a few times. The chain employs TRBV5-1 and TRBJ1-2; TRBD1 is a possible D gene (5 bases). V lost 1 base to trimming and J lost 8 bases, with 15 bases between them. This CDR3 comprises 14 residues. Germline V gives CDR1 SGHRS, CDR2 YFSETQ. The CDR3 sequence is CASSLPLGGEGYTF. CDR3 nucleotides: TGCGCCAGCAGCTTGCCTCTTGGAGGGGAAGGCTACACCTTC. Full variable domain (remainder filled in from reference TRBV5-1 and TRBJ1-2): KAGVTQTPRYLIKTRGQQVTLSCSPISGHRSVSWYQQTPGQGLQFLFEYFSETQRNKGNFPGRFSGRQFSNSRSEMNVSTLELGDSALYLCASSLPLGGEGYTFGSGTRLTVV.

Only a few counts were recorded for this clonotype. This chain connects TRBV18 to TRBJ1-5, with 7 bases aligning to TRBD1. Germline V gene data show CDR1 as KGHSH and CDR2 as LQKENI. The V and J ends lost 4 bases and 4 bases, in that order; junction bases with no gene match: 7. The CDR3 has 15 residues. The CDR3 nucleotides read TGTGCCAGCTCACTGGGGACAGCAGAAAATCAGCCCCAGCATTTT. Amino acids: CASSLGTAENQPQHF.

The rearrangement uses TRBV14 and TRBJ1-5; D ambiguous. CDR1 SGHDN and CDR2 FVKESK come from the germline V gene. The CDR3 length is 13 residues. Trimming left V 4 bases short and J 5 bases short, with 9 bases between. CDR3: CASSPFGDQPQHF. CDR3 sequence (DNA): TGTGCCAGCAGCCCCTTCGGGGATCAGCCCCAGCATTTT.

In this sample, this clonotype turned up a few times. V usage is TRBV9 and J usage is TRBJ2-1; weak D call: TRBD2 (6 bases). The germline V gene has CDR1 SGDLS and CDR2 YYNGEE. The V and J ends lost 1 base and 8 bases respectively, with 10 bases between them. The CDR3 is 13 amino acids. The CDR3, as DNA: TGTGCCAGCAGCGTACTCGGGAGCCATGAGCAGTTCTTC. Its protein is CASSVLGSHEQFF.

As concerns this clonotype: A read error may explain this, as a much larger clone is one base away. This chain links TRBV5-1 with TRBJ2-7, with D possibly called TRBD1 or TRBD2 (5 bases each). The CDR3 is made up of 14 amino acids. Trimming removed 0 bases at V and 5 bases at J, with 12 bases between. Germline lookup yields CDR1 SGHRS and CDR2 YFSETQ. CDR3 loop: CASSLVPGSHEQYF. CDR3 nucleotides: TGCGCCAGCAGCTTGGTCCCAGGGAGCCACGAGCAGTACTTC.

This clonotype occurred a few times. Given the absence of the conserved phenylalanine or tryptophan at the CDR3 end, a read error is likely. CDR3 DNA sequence: TGTGCCAGCAGCGTAAGACCAAGTTGGGGCACTGAAGCTTTCCTT. It translates to CASSVRPSWGTEAFL. This chain joins TRBV9 and TRBJ1-1; D ambiguous. The V gene's germline CDR1 is SGDLS and CDR2 YYNGEE. The V and J ends lost 1 base and 4 bases respectively, with 14 bases between them. The CDR3 contains 15 residues.

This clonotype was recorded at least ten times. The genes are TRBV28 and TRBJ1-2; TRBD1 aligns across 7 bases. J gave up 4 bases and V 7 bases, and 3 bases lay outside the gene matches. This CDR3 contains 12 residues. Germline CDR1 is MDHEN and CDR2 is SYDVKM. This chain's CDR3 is CASTGTAYGYTF. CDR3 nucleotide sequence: TGTGCCAGCACCGGGACAGCCTATGGCTACACCTTC.

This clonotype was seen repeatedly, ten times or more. Here the CDR3 reads CASSQDLATTDTQYF. The CDR3 bases are TGTGCCAGCAGCCAAGATCTAGCTACCACAGATACGCAGTATTTT. This rearrangement joins TRBV3-1 to TRBJ2-3, with D tentatively TRBD2 (5 bases). The CDR3 is 15 amino acids. The V gene's germline CDR1 is LGHDT and CDR2 YNNKEL (reference sequence). The V end lost 0 bases, the J end lost 2 bases, and 9 bases lay between the germline ends.

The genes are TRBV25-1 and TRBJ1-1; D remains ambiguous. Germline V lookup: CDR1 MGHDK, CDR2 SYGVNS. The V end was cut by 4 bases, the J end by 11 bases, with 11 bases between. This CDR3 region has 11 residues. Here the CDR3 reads CASSAVGKAFF. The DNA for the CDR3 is TGTGCCAGCAGTGCCGTGGGGAAGGCTTTCTTT.

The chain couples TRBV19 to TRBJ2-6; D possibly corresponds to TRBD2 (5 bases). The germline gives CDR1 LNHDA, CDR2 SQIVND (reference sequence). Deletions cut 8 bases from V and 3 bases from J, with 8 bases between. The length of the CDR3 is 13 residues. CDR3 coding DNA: TGTGCCAGTCGGAGCGGTGGGGCCAACGTCCTGACTTTC. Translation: CASRSGGANVLTF.

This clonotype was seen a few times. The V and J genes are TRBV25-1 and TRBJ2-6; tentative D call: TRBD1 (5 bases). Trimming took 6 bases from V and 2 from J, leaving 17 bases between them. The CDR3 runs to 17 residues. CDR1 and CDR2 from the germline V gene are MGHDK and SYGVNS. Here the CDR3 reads CASRETGLIAGANVLTF. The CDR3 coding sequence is TGTGCCAGCAGAGAAACAGGATTAATCGCTGGGGCCAACGTCCTGACTTTC. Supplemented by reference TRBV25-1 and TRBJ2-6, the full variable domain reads EADIYQTPRYLVIGTGKKITLECSQTMGHDKMYWYQQDPGMELHLIHYSYGVNSTEKGDLSSESTVSRIRTEHFPLTLESARPSHTSQYLCASRETGLIAGANVLTFGAGSRLTVL.

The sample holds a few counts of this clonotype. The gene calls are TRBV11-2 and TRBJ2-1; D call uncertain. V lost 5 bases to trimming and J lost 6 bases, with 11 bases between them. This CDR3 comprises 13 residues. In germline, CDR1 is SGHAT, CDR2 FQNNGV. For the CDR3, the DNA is TGTGCCAGCAGCGCCGGGCCATTCAATGAGCAGTTCTTC. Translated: CASSAGPFNEQFF.

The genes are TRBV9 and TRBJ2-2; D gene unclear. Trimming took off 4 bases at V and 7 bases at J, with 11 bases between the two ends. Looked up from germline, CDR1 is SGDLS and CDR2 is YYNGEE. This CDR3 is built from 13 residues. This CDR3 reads CASSPTRYGELFF. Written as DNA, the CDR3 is TGTGCCAGCAGCCCGACTCGGTACGGGGAGCTGTTTTTT.

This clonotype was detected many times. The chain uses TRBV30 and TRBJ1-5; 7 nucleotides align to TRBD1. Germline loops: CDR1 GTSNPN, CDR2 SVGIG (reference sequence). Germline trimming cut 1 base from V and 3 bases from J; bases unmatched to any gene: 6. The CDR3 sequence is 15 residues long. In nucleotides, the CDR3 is TGTGCCTGGAGTGGACAGGGTGCAATCAATCAGCCCCAGCATTTT. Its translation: CAWSGQGAINQPQHF. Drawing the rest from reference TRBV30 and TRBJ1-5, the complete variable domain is SQTIHQWPATLVQPVGSPLSLECTVEGTSNPNLYWYRQAAGRGLQLLFYSVGIGQISSEVPQNLSASRPQDRQFILSSKKLLLSDSGFYLCAWSGQGAINQPQHFGDGTRLSIL.

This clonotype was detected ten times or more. CDR3 residues: CASTWGTGSGTQYF. In nucleotides, the CDR3 is TGTGCCAGCACCTGGGGGACAGGCAGCGGTACGCAGTATTTT. The chain uses TRBV12-3 or TRBV12-4 and TRBJ2-3; TRBD1 matches at 8 bases. This CDR3 spans 14 amino acids. V trimming: 7 bases; J trimming: 8 bases; junction bases outside the gene matches: 11.